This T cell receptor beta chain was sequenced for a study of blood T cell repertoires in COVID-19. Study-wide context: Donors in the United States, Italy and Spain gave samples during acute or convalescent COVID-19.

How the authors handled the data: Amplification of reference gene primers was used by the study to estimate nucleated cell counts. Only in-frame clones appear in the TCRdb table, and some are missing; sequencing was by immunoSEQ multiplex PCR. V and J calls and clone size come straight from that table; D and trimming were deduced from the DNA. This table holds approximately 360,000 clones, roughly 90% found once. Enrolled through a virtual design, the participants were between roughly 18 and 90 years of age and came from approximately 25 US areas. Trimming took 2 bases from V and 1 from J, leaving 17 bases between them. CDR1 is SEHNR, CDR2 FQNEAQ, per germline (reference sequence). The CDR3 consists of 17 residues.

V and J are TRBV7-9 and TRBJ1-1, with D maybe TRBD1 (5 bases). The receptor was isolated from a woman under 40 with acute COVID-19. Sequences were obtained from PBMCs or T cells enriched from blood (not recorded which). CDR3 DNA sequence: TGTGCCAGCAGCTTAAAGGGGCCCCCATACCCGAACACTGAAGCTTTCTTT. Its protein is CASSLKGPPYPNTEAFF.